The next 32 T cell receptor beta chains were all read from a single sample in a study of human T cells and chemical hapten exposure. Noted time point: patch test 2, 6 weeks after DPC sensitization. Specified treatment: therapeutic diphenylcyclopropenone sensitization with weekly scalp DPC. TCRdb re-called the RACE reads through MiXCR, storing one row per CDR3 protein. The table lists over 35,000 distinct CDR3 sequences, about 9.8% of them singletons. This material consisted of whole blood, taken in connection with sensitization to the hapten diphenylcyclopropenone (DPC). The source is a woman between 40 and 55 years old with alopecia areata. Some clones in this sample may be carry-over from other donors' samples.

This clonotype was observed many times. The rearrangement links TRBV20-1 to TRBJ2-3, with 9 bases aligning to TRBD2. CDR1 DFQATT and CDR2 SNEGSKA come from the germline V gene (reference sequence). The CDR3 is made up of 14 amino acids. V gave up 2 bases and J gave up 2 bases; unmatched junction bases: 2. The CDR3 sequence is CSARSGGLTDTQYF. The CDR3 region has the DNA TGCAGTGCTAGAAGCGGGGGGCTCACAGATACGCAGTATTTT.

In this sample, this clonotype turned up a few times. The chain is built from TRBV10-3 and TRBJ1-2, with TRBD1 identical over 7 bases. From germline, CDR1 is ENHRY and CDR2 SYGVKD. CDR3 length: 11 residues. The CDR3 loop is CAIQGNYGYTF. The CDR3 nucleotides read TGTGCTATACAGGGGAACTATGGCTACACCTTC.

There are many counts of this clonotype. The V call is TRBV21-1, the J call TRBJ2-7; no check of the table's D call, TRBD1, against the DNA was made. TRBV21-1 is termed a pseudogene. The length of the CDR3 is 14 residues. The CDR3 region is CASSRRDRAYEQYF. The CDR3 nucleotides are TGTGCCAGCAGCAGGAGGGACAGGGCCTACGAGCAGTACTTC.

This clonotype showed up many times. The chain joins TRBV4-2 to TRBJ1-1; 8 bases match TRBD1. The CDR3 has 15 amino acids. Germline CDR1 reads LGHNA; CDR2 reads YNFKEQ. V shed 2 bases, J shed 4 bases, and the junction held 6 bases outside the gene matches. The CDR3 sequence: CASSQTGQDSTEAFF. As DNA, the CDR3 is TGTGCCAGCAGCCAAACGGGACAGGATAGCACTGAAGCTTTCTTT.

Only a few counts were recorded for this clonotype. This sequence joins TRBV15 and TRBJ2-1; D gene unclear. The V end lost 0 bases, the J end lost 3 bases, and 12 bases lay between the germline ends. CDR1 and CDR2 from the germline V gene are LNHNV and YYDKDF (reference sequence). The CDR3 is 16 residues long. Here the CDR3 DNA reads TGTGCCACCAGCAGAGATATCCTTGGGGTCTACAATGAGCAGTTCTTC. This translates into CATSRDILGVYNEQFF.

The rearrangement joins TRBV9 to TRBJ1-5; the D is unclear. V lost 0 bases and J lost 6, with 10 bases in between. CDR3 length: 14 residues. From germline, CDR1 is SGDLS and CDR2 YYNGEE. CDR3 coding DNA: TGTGCCAGCAGCGTAGAGCCGGAAGGTCAGCCCCAGCATTTT. This translates into CASSVEPEGQPQHF.

This clonotype was seen only a few times. V is TRBV10-2 and J is TRBJ1-1; TRBD1 is a possible D gene (6 bases). The CDR3 runs 18 residues. Germline assignment: CDR1 WSHSY and CDR2 SAAADI. V lost 2 bases and J 3 bases, leaving 22 bases between the germline ends. The CDR3 region is CASSEEGTRPLKDTEAFF. In DNA form, the CDR3 reads TGCGCCAGCAGTGAGGAGGGGACACGGCCCCTTAAGGACACTGAAGCTTTCTTT.

This clonotype was seen at least ten times. The chain recombines TRBV5-6 with TRBJ2-7; D is possibly TRBD1 (5 bases). V lost 5 bases and J lost 2, with 14 bases in between. Germline loops: CDR1 SGHDT, CDR2 YYEEEE. The CDR3 sequence is 14 residues long. CDR3 sequence (DNA): TGTGCCAGCAGTTCCGAGACAGCTACCTACGAGCAGTACTTC. Translated: CASSSETATYEQYF.

The rearrangement links TRBV4-1 to TRBJ1-1; 7 nucleotides align to TRBD1. The CDR3 has 13 residues. Trimming cost V 3 bases and J 9 bases; bases outside gene matches: 7. The germline V gene encodes CDR1 MGHRA and CDR2 YSYEKL. Here the CDR3 reads CASSQAGTEKAFF. The CDR3 coding sequence is TGCGCCAGCAGCCAGGCCGGGACAGAGAAAGCTTTCTTT.

This clonotype was observed many times. This chain joins TRBV6-5 and TRBJ2-3; D is ambiguous. Per germline, CDR1 MNHEY and CDR2 SVGAGI. The CDR3 consists of 13 residues. V was pared by 6 bases and J by 4 bases, with 11 bases between. CDR3 protein: CASRPSEPDTQYF. CDR3 sequence (DNA): TGTGCCAGCAGGCCTTCCGAGCCAGATACGCAGTATTTT.

The chain combines TRBV4-3 with TRBJ2-5, with 7 bases matching TRBD2. This CDR3 comprises 15 residues. J gave up 1 base and V 1 base, and 3 bases lay outside the gene matches. Germline V gene data show CDR1 as LGHNA and CDR2 as YSLEER. This CDR3 reads CASSQARGGQETQYF. The CDR3 bases are TGCGCCAGCAGCCAAGCACGCGGGGGCCAAGAGACCCAGTACTTC.

This clonotype was seen many times. V is TRBV5-1 and J is TRBJ1-6; 7 positions match TRBD1. This CDR3 has 14 amino acids. The V and J ends lost 4 bases and 7 bases, in that order; junction bases with no gene match: 5. Germline V lookup: CDR1 SGHRS, CDR2 YFSETQ. The CDR3 DNA follows: TGCGCCAGCAGCGTCGGGACAGACAATTCACCCCTCCACTTT. Its translation is CASSVGTDNSPLHF.

This clonotype was seen only once. It may be a read error: a sequence one base away is much more abundant. The genes are TRBV28 and TRBJ2-7; weak D call: TRBD2 (6 bases). The V gene lost 8 bases and the J gene lost 8 bases, with 13 bases spanning the gap. The CDR3 is 11 residues long. Germline CDR1 MDHEN, CDR2 SYDVKM. CDR3 in DNA: TGTGCCAGCGGGGGGAAGTACAAGCAGTACTTC. This translates into CASGGKYKQYF.

This clonotype was counted at least ten times. CDR3: CASSRSAQGGKHGQPQHF. The CDR3 DNA reads as TGTGCCAGCTCACGATCCGCACAGGGAGGAAAACATGGTCAGCCCCAGCATTTT. The chain combines TRBV18 with TRBJ1-5; tentative D call: TRBD1 (6 bases). Per germline, CDR1 KGHSH and CDR2 LQKENI. The CDR3 is made up of 18 amino acids. The V end lost 4 bases, the J end lost 6 bases, and 25 bases lay between the germline ends.

In its sample, this clonotype was seen many times. The chain employs TRBV6-2 or TRBV6-3 and TRBJ2-6, with 7 bases that match TRBD1. The CDR3 consists of 15 residues. V shed 6 bases and J 2 bases; nucleotides not matched to a gene: 4. Germline V gene lookup returns CDR1 MNHEY and CDR2 SVGEGT. This chain's CDR3 is CASSNDRAGANVLTF. The CDR3 DNA reads as TGTGCCAGCAGCAACGACAGGGCTGGGGCCAACGTCCTGACTTTC.

CDR3: CASSVDSSGELRDTQYF. The CDR3 nucleotides are TGTGCCAGCAGCGTAGATTCTAGCGGGGAACTGCGGGATACGCAGTATTTT. The rearrangement uses TRBV9 and TRBJ2-3, with 9 bases fitting TRBD2. CDR1 and CDR2 (germline): SGDLS, YYNGEE. There are 17 residues in the CDR3. The junction had 11 bases not matched to a gene; V was cut back by 0 bases and J by 6 bases.

Notes on this clonotype: This may be a read error: a much more frequent sequence differs by one nucleotide. The chain recombines TRBV6-1 with TRBJ1-1; no reliable D call. The CDR3 is 11 amino acids. Germline V gene lookup returns CDR1 MNHNS and CDR2 SASEGT. V was shortened by 2 bases and J by 3 bases, with 1 base between the two germline ends. The CDR3 loop reads CASSEYTEAFF. As DNA, the CDR3 is TGTGCCAGCAGTGAATACACTGAAGCTTTCTTT.

This clonotype has more than one count but fewer than ten. The chain has TRBV5-4 and TRBJ2-1; D unclear. The germline V gene has CDR1 SGHNT and CDR2 YYREEE (reference sequence). The CDR3 totals 13 residues. Trimming took off 5 bases at V and 5 bases at J, with 11 bases between the two ends. The CDR3 spells CASRLPSHNEQFF. CDR3 coding DNA: TGTGCCAGCAGGTTGCCCAGCCACAATGAGCAGTTCTTC.

Notes on this clonotype: It may be a read error: a sequence one base away is much more abundant. The chain employs TRBV28 and TRBJ2-3; 10 bases fit TRBD2. The CDR3 loop spans 15 amino acids. The V gene's germline CDR1 is MDHEN and CDR2 SYDVKM. For the CDR3, the DNA is TGTGCCAGCAGCCTTAGCGGGGGGTACACAGATACGCTGTATTTT. As protein: CASSLSGGYTDTLYF.

This clonotype has at least ten counts. The chain joins TRBV6-1 to TRBJ1-6; tentative D call: TRBD1 (5 bases). The CDR3 loop spans 16 amino acids. Trimming left V 6 bases short and J 7 bases short, with 19 bases between. The germline gives CDR1 MNHNS, CDR2 SASEGT. In DNA, the CDR3 is TGTGCCAGCAGAAAAAGCGGGCAAAAGGGGAATTCACCCCTCCACTTT. This translates into CASRKSGQKGNSPLHF.

This clonotype was detected only a few times. J is TRBJ2-1 and V is TRBV6-2 or TRBV6-3; a weak D match, TRBD1 (6 bases). The CDR3 length is 16 residues. V gave up 5 bases and J gave up 0 bases, with 14 bases separating them. The germline gives CDR1 MNHEY, CDR2 SVGEGT. DNA for the CDR3: TGTGCCAGCAGTCCCCGAAGGGGGAGCTCCTACAATGAGCAGTTCTTC. As protein: CASSPRRGSSYNEQFF.

In nucleotides, the CDR3 is TGCGCCAGCAGGGGGGTGACTAACCACACTAGCACAGATACGCAGTATTTT. Residues: CASRGVTNHTSTDTQYF. The chain combines TRBV5-1 with TRBJ2-3; TRBD1 or TRBD2 may be the D gene (5 bases each). Trimming took 5 bases from V and 0 from J, leaving 19 bases between them. The CDR3 has 17 residues. Germline CDR1 is SGHRS and CDR2 is YFSETQ.

The sample holds a few counts of this clonotype. The genes are TRBV3-1 and TRBJ2-3; 10 bases line up with TRBD2. V lost 2 bases to trimming and J lost 1 base; unmatched junction nucleotides: 3. The CDR3 is made up of 16 amino acids. Germline V gives CDR1 LGHDT, CDR2 YNNKEL (reference sequence). The CDR3: CASSQPGTSGTDTQYF. DNA of the CDR3: TGTGCCAGCAGCCAACCAGGGACTAGCGGCACAGATACGCAGTATTTT.

The genes are TRBV6-1 and TRBJ2-3, with 14 bases matching TRBD2. From germline, CDR1 is MNHNS and CDR2 SASEGT. J lost 7 bases, V lost 4 bases, and 10 bases had no gene match. There are 17 residues in the CDR3. As DNA, the CDR3 is TGTGCCAGCAGTGTCCCGACGGGGACTAGCGGGGGCCATACGCAGTATTTT. It yields the protein CASSVPTGTSGGHTQYF.

This clonotype was seen a handful of times. The J gene is TRBJ2-2, the V gene TRBV14; D unresolved. Trimming took off 4 bases at V and 1 base at J, with 13 bases between the two ends. The CDR3 sequence is 16 residues long. From germline, CDR1 is SGHDN and CDR2 FVKESK. The CDR3 bases are TGTGCCAGCAGCCTACCTGGGCTGAGGAACACCGGGGAGCTGTTTTTT. It translates to CASSLPGLRNTGELFF.

This sequence joins TRBV29-1 and TRBJ1-5; D call uncertain. The CDR3 runs 13 residues. The V gene's germline CDR1 is SQVTM and CDR2 ANQGSEA. The V end lost 6 bases, the J end lost 6 bases, and 15 bases lay between the germline ends. The DNA for the CDR3 is TGCAGCGTCCGGACTCAGGAGAGTCAGCCCCAGCATTTT. It codes for CSVRTQESQPQHF.

The table lists this clonotype with many counts. This chain links TRBV28 with TRBJ2-3; D gene ambiguous. Germline V lookup: CDR1 MDHEN, CDR2 SYDVKM. The ends were cut back, 3 bases at V and 8 bases at J, with 6 bases in the middle. The CDR3 sequence is 11 residues long. The CDR3, as DNA: TGTGCCAGCAGTTTCGAGAGTACGCAGTATTTT. Translation gives CASSFESTQYF.

This clonotype was observed many times. V gene TRBV12-3 or TRBV12-4 combines with J gene TRBJ1-2, with D possibly TRBD1 on 5 matching bases. The CDR3 covers 13 residues. V lost 10 bases and J 4 bases, leaving 16 bases between the germline ends. CDR3: CATQPGPGYGYTF. The CDR3 bases are TGTGCCACCCAGCCGGGGCCGGGCTATGGCTACACCTTC.

This clonotype was counted ten times or more. V is TRBV12-3 or TRBV12-4 and J is TRBJ1-5, with TRBD1 matching 8 bases. The V and J ends lost 0 bases and 2 bases, in that order; junction bases with no gene match: 3. The CDR3 is 16 residues long. The chain's CDR3 is CASSLARGQGNQPQHF. CDR3 in DNA: TGTGCCAGCAGTTTAGCGCGGGGACAGGGCAATCAGCCCCAGCATTTT.

This clonotype has at least ten counts. The chain combines TRBV3-1 with TRBJ2-7; the match to TRBD1 covers 9 bases. Germline V gives CDR1 LGHDT, CDR2 YNNKEL (reference sequence). J was trimmed by 6 bases and V by 6 bases; bases with no gene match: 6. The CDR3 loop spans 13 amino acids. The CDR3 protein is CASSFSTGGEQYF. DNA of the CDR3: TGTGCCAGCAGTTTCTCGACAGGGGGCGAGCAGTACTTC.

This clonotype was observed a handful of times. J is TRBJ2-7 and V is TRBV2; 10 bases align to TRBD1. Germline V gene lookup returns CDR1 SNHLY and CDR2 FYNNEI. V shed 9 bases, J shed 6 bases, and the junction held 11 bases outside the gene matches. The CDR3 contains 14 residues. CDR3 in amino acids: CASFRDRGVSEQYF. CDR3 DNA sequence: TGTGCCAGTTTCCGGGACAGGGGCGTCAGCGAGCAGTACTTC.

This clonotype was seen at least ten times. V is TRBV29-1 and J is TRBJ2-7; D uncertain. This CDR3 is 13 amino acids long. V was trimmed by 3 bases and J by 1 base, leaving 10 bases between them. CDR1 is SQVTM, CDR2 ANQGSEA, per germline. The CDR3 DNA follows: TGCAGCGTTGAGGCACCTACATCCTACGAGCAGTACTTC. Translation gives CSVEAPTSYEQYF.